This entry lists 6 T cell receptor beta chains sequenced from one sample in a study of T cell repertoires in cytomegalovirus infection. Via MiXCR, TCRdb re-called the reads, giving one row per CDR3 protein. The sample has under 200,000 distinct CDR3 sequences; less than 25% are singletons. Antigens for these TCRs are unknown. The material sequenced was CD8+ T cells from cultured PBMCs, taken from culture after CMV antigen stimulation. All receptors come from a human donor in good health (CMV status not recorded). Some clones in this sample may be carry-over from other donors' samples.

This clonotype has just a few counts. The chain recombines TRBV27 with TRBJ1-5; D unresolved. V lost 2 bases, J lost 6 bases, and 11 bases lay in between. The CDR3 has 14 residues. CDR1 is MNHEY, CDR2 SMNVEV, per germline (reference sequence). The CDR3 nucleotides read TGTGCCAGCAGTTTAAGTGGGGAGAGTCAGCCCCAGCATTTT. Its protein is CASSLSGESQPQHF.

V and J are TRBV7-6 and TRBJ1-2; D perhaps matches TRBD1 (6 bases). The germline V gene has CDR1 SGHVS and CDR2 FNYEAQ. Trimming left V 5 bases short and J 0 bases short, with 16 bases between. This CDR3 contains 16 residues. For the CDR3, the DNA is TGTGCCAGCAGCCCCGGGAGACAGGATACTAACTATGGCTACACCTTC. It encodes CASSPGRQDTNYGYTF.

This clonotype was detected only a few times. The genes are TRBV6-1 and TRBJ2-3; 9 nucleotides align to TRBD1. Germline-derived CDR1 and CDR2 are MNHNS and SASEGT. The CDR3 covers 15 residues. The ends lost 10 bases at V and 4 bases at J; junction bases unmatched: 12. The CDR3 is CATIHDRGFADTQYF. The CDR3 DNA sequence: TGTGCCACCATTCACGACAGGGGGTTTGCAGATACGCAGTATTTT.

The gene calls are TRBV7-2 and TRBJ2-1; 7 bases fit TRBD1. Trimming took 6 bases from V and 5 from J; bases not matched to a gene: 7. The CDR3 extends over 14 amino acids. CDR1 SGHTA and CDR2 FQGNSA come from the germline V gene. CDR3 DNA sequence: TGTGCCAGCAGAAAACAGGGGCCCAACAATGAGCAGTTCTTC. This codes for CASRKQGPNNEQFF.

This clonotype came up once. J is TRBJ2-1 and V is TRBV7-6, with 7 bases aligning to TRBD1. The CDR3 is 13 amino acids. V lost 5 bases, J lost 4 bases, and 2 bases stayed unmatched. In germline, CDR1 is SGHVS, CDR2 FNYEAQ. CDR3: CASSGTEYNEQFF. The CDR3 DNA sequence: TGTGCCAGCAGCGGGACAGAATACAATGAGCAGTTCTTC. Complete variable domain (other parts from reference TRBV7-6 and TRBJ2-1): GAGVSQSPRYKVTKRGQDVALRCDPISGHVSLYWYRQALGQGPEFLTYFNYEAQQDKSGLPNDRFSAERPEGSISTLTIQRTEQRDSAMYRCASSGTEYNEQFFGPGTRLTVL.

The V and J genes are TRBV4-1 and TRBJ1-2, with D unresolved. The germline CDR1 and CDR2 sequences are MGHRA and YSYEKL. The CDR3 covers 15 residues. V was trimmed by 0 bases and J by 0 bases, leaving 8 bases between them. The CDR3 here is CASSQEWGSNYGYTF. For the CDR3, the DNA is TGCGCCAGCAGCCAAGAATGGGGATCTAACTATGGCTACACCTTC.